Each of the 18 T cell receptor beta chains below was sequenced from the same sample in a study of spatial heterogeneity in lung cancer. Time point specified: sample taken at primary tumor resection. TCRdb recomputed calls from the 5' RACE reads with MiXCR, one row per CDR3 protein. The top ten hold around 30% of the sample, which has around 9,700 distinct CDR3 sequences, less than 7.5% seen once. Sequenced material: PBMCs, taken at surgery. The receptors here all came from a male donor with early-stage non-small cell lung cancer.

The rearrangement uses TRBV6-5 and TRBJ1-2; D is unresolved. The CDR3 spans 13 residues. CDR1 is MNHEY and CDR2 is SVGAGI in the germline V gene. The V and J ends lost 2 bases and 3 bases respectively, with 7 bases between them. This chain's CDR3 is CASSYEDYYGYTF. In DNA, the CDR3 is TGTGCCAGCAGTTACGAAGACTACTATGGCTACACCTTC.

This clonotype came up a few times. This chain connects TRBV11-1 to TRBJ2-1, with D hard to call. The V gene lost 5 bases and the J gene lost 0 bases, with 20 bases spanning the gap. The CDR3 is 18 residues long. Germline V CDR1 and CDR2: SGHAT, FQDESV (reference sequence). The CDR3 nucleotides are TGTGCCAGCAGCCCCGCCCTAAGTATGCTTAGCTCCTACAATGAGCAGTTCTTC. Protein product: CASSPALSMLSSYNEQFF. Supplemented by reference TRBV11-1 and TRBJ2-1, the full variable domain reads EAEVAQSPRYKITEKSQAVAFWCDPISGHATLYWYRQILGQGPELLVQFQDESVVDDSQLPKDRFSAERLKGVDSTLKIQPAELGDSAMYLCASSPALSMLSSYNEQFFGPGTRLTVL.

In its sample, this clonotype is medium-sized (0.01 to 0.1%). The chain joins TRBV29-1 to TRBJ2-5; D possibly corresponds to TRBD1 (5 bases). Germline assignment: CDR1 SQVTM and CDR2 ANQGSEA. Trimming left V 4 bases short and J 4 bases short, with 10 bases between. CDR3 length: 12 residues. Written as DNA, the CDR3 is TGCAGCGTTGGAGGACATTTAGAGACCCAGTACTTC. Translating it yields CSVGGHLETQYF.

Details on this clonotype: A much larger clone lies a single base off, so this may be a read error. The V gene is TRBV20-1, the J gene TRBJ2-7; a possible D gene is TRBD2 (7 bases). Germline V gives CDR1 DFQATT, CDR2 SNEGSKA (reference sequence). The CDR3 loop spans 14 amino acids. Trimming left V 8 bases short and J 0 bases short, with 17 bases between. CDR3 nucleotides: TGCAGTACTACTTACCGGGGGGCCTCCTACGAGCAGTACTTC. It translates to CSTTYRGASYEQYF.

This clonotype was detected only a few times. The gene calls are TRBV12-3 or TRBV12-4 and TRBJ2-1, with TRBD2 matching 12 bases. V was clipped by 3 bases and J by 7 bases; unmatched bases: 4. This CDR3 comprises 15 residues. The CDR3 loop is CASSFSSGRGNEQFF. The CDR3 DNA follows: TGTGCCAGCAGTTTCTCTAGCGGGAGGGGTAATGAGCAGTTCTTC.

This clonotype was counted at least ten times. The rearrangement uses TRBV7-2 and TRBJ2-5; 7 nucleotides align to TRBD2. After removal of 4 bases from V and 5 bases from J, the junction contained 7 bases not matched to a gene. Germline loops: CDR1 SGHTA, CDR2 FQGNSA. The CDR3 length is 14 residues. Written as DNA, the CDR3 is TGTGCCAGCAGCTCGGCTAGCGGCCCTGAGACCCAGTACTTC. It translates to CASSSASGPETQYF.

This clonotype came up many times. The chain combines TRBV29-1 with TRBJ2-2; 9 bases are shared with TRBD2. The CDR3 covers 14 residues. The J segment lost 3 bases and the V segment lost 4 bases, leaving 3 bases of the junction unmatched. Germline CDR1 SQVTM, CDR2 ANQGSEA. The CDR3 DNA reads TGCAGCGTTGGAGCGGGGGGCGACACCGGGGAGCTGTTTTTT. It codes for CSVGAGGDTGELFF.

CDR3 loop: CASSPTGPAANEKLFF. In DNA, the CDR3 is TGTGCCAGCAGCCCGACAGGTCCCGCCGCTAATGAAAAACTGTTTTTT. The chain links TRBV5-4 to TRBJ1-4; D is perhaps TRBD1 (6 bases). The V end was cut by 4 bases, the J end by 3 bases, with 16 bases between. Germline V gives CDR1 SGHNT, CDR2 YYREEE (reference sequence). The CDR3 is 16 residues long.

Relative to its sample, this clonotype is medium-sized. The chain is built from TRBV28 and TRBJ1-1; 10 bases are shared with TRBD1. CDR1 is MDHEN, CDR2 SYDVKM, per germline. CDR3 length: 15 amino acids. Losses at the gene ends were 8 bases for V and 8 bases for J; bases not matched to a gene: 14. In nucleotides, the CDR3 is TGTGCCAGCTGGAGGCAAGGGACAGGGGAAAAAGAAGCTTTCTTT. Protein: CASWRQGTGEKEAFF.

This clonotype has ten or more counts. The chain uses TRBV24-1 and TRBJ1-6; D ambiguous. Germline V lookup: CDR1 KGHDR, CDR2 SFDVKD. There are 14 residues in the CDR3. Trimming removed 4 bases from V and 5 bases from J, with 8 bases in between. CDR3 DNA: TGTGCCACCAGTGAGAATTTCGATAATTCACCCCTCCACTTT. This codes for CATSENFDNSPLHF.

By proportion, this clonotype is medium-sized. V usage is TRBV4-1 and J usage is TRBJ2-5; TRBD2 aligns across 9 bases. The CDR3 totals 15 residues. V dropped 4 bases and J dropped 4; count of bases not matched to a gene: 7. The germline CDR1 and CDR2 sequences are MGHRA and YSYEKL. The CDR3 nucleotides are TGCGCCAGCAGCCTAAGACTAGCGGATAGAGAGACCCAGTACTTC. Translation: CASSLRLADRETQYF.

This clonotype has at least ten counts. This chain uses TRBV7-3 with TRBJ2-2; a possible D gene is TRBD1 (6 bases). Trimming cost V 3 bases and J 7 bases, with 6 bases left between them. The germline V gene has CDR1 SGHTA and CDR2 FQGTGA. The CDR3 sequence is 12 residues long. The CDR3 region is CASSLDSGELFF. The CDR3, as DNA: TGTGCCAGCAGCTTGGACAGCGGGGAGCTGTTTTTT. The full variable domain, its missing parts supplied by reference TRBV7-3 and TRBJ2-2, is GAGVSQTPSNKVTEKGKYVELRCDPISGHTALYWYRQSLGQGPEFLIYFQGTGAADDSGLPNDRFFAVRPEGSVSTLKIQRTERGDSAVYLCASSLDSGELFFGEGSRLTVL.

As regards this clonotype: This may be a read error: a much more frequent sequence differs by one nucleotide. V is TRBV5-1 and J is TRBJ2-1, with TRBD2 matching over 8 bases. The CDR3 covers 15 residues. In germline, CDR1 is SGHRS, CDR2 YFSETQ. The CDR3 coding sequence is TGCGCCAGCAGCTCTAGCGGGTCTTCCTACAATGAGCAGTTATTC. Protein: CASSSSGSSYNEQLF.

There are a few counts of this clonotype. This rearrangement joins TRBV10-3 to TRBJ1-1, with D unresolved. The CDR3 runs to 13 residues. V was trimmed by 4 bases and J by 5 bases, leaving 11 bases between them. The germline V gene encodes CDR1 ENHRY and CDR2 SYGVKD. CDR3 DNA: TGTGCCATCAGTGTGCAGGTTGATACTGAAGCTTTCTTT. The encoded protein is CAISVQVDTEAFF.

This clonotype rates as medium-sized (0.01 to 0.1%). The V gene is TRBV7-6, the J gene TRBJ2-1; 10 bases are shared with TRBD2. J gave up 5 bases and V 3 bases, and 7 bases lay outside the gene matches. Germline V CDR1 and CDR2: SGHVS, FNYEAQ. The CDR3 consists of 16 residues. The CDR3 reads CASSLLAGGSNNEQFF. CDR3 DNA sequence: TGTGCCAGCAGCTTGTTAGCGGGAGGTTCAAACAATGAGCAGTTCTTC.

This clonotype was picked up a small number of times. The J gene is TRBJ1-2, the V gene TRBV20-1; TRBD1 aligns across 7 bases. The germline gives CDR1 DFQATT, CDR2 SNEGSKA (reference sequence). The CDR3 sequence is 10 residues long. The V segment lost 6 bases and the J segment 8 bases; nucleotides outside the gene matches: 3. The CDR3 loop is CSAVGQGYTF. The CDR3 region has the DNA TGCAGTGCAGTGGGACAGGGCTACACCTTC.

This clonotype was seen many times. The V gene is TRBV27, the J gene TRBJ2-7, with 8 positions matching TRBD2. The CDR3 is 16 amino acids. Germline lookup yields CDR1 MNHEY and CDR2 SMNVEV (reference sequence). V dropped 2 bases and J dropped 6; count of bases not matched to a gene: 12. Here the CDR3 DNA reads TGTGCCAGCAGTTTAAAGGCTGAGGTCCGGGGGGGCGAGCAGTACTTC. Its translation: CASSLKAEVRGGEQYF.

The chain recombines TRBV4-3 with TRBJ2-7; D possibly uses TRBD1 or TRBD2 (5 bases each). The CDR3 sequence is 15 residues long. In germline, CDR1 is LGHNA, CDR2 YSLEER. V dropped 4 bases and J dropped 2 bases, with 15 bases sitting between them. Here the CDR3 DNA reads TGCGCCAGCAGCCGAGGAGACGGGGACGCCTACGAGCAGTACTTC. Translating it yields CASSRGDGDAYEQYF.